These 29 T cell receptor beta chains came from one sample sequenced in a study of T cell changes during pregnancy in multiple sclerosis. Using immunoSEQ multiplex PCR, the repertoire was profiled, and TCRdb retains in-frame clones only, with some absent. The data contain more than 40,000 clones, 85% to 95% of them singletons. This sample comprised CD8+ T cells from peripheral blood mononuclear cells, obtained in the first trimester of pregnancy. These TCRs come from a female donor with multiple sclerosis, enrolled in a pregnancy study.

The chain links TRBV5-1 to TRBJ2-7; the D gene is possibly TRBD1 (6 bases). Germline V gene sequence: CDR1 SGHRS, CDR2 YFSETQ. The CDR3 loop spans 16 amino acids. V was pared by 0 bases and J by 4 bases, with 17 bases between. In nucleotides, the CDR3 is TGCGCCAGCAGCTTGGCGGACACAGGGCCGGAGTACGAGCAGTACTTC. Translation: CASSLADTGPEYEQYF. The full variable domain, in which reference TRBV5-1 and TRBJ2-7 provide the parts outside the CDR3, is KAGVTQTPRYLIKTRGQQVTLSCSPISGHRSVSWYQQTPGQGLQFLFEYFSETQRNKGNFPGRFSGRQFSNSRSEMNVSTLELGDSALYLCASSLADTGPEYEQYFGPGTRLTVT.

The chain combines TRBV9 with TRBJ2-2, with 11 bases that match TRBD1. With 4 bases clipped from V and 7 bases from J, the junction kept 12 bases outside the gene matches. The CDR3 is 17 residues long. CDR1 is SGDLS and CDR2 is YYNGEE in the germline V gene. The CDR3 is CASSFSRDRGYGGELFF. The CDR3 DNA follows: TGTGCCAGCAGCTTTAGCCGGGACAGGGGGTACGGCGGGGAGCTGTTTTTT.

V is TRBV9 and J is TRBJ1-5; 7 positions match TRBD1. This CDR3 is 17 amino acids long. Germline V gene lookup returns CDR1 SGDLS and CDR2 YYNGEE. V lost 3 bases, J lost 3 bases, and 12 bases stayed unmatched. The CDR3 loop reads CASSAGGQVDLNQPQHF. The DNA of the CDR3 is TGTGCCAGCAGCGCCGGAGGACAGGTCGACCTCAATCAGCCCCAGCATTTT.

The chain links TRBV27 to TRBJ2-1, with a weak D call TRBD1 (5 bases). CDR1 is MNHEY, CDR2 SMNVEV, per germline (reference sequence). Trimming stripped 4 bases from V and 2 bases from J, with 12 bases between. The CDR3 length is 15 residues. This CDR3 reads CASSWSRGTYNEQFF. The CDR3 DNA sequence: TGTGCCAGCAGTTGGAGTAGGGGCACCTACAATGAGCAGTTCTTC.

This chain connects TRBV14 to TRBJ1-4, with TRBD1 matching 8 bases. Per germline, CDR1 SGHDN and CDR2 FVKESK. Unmatched junction bases numbered 13, after V lost 8 bases and J lost 8 bases. The CDR3 totals 15 residues. The CDR3 spells CASRATGGVREKLFF. The CDR3 region has the DNA TGTGCCAGCCGGGCCACAGGGGGTGTTCGGGAAAAACTGTTTTTT.

The chain combines TRBV4-1 with TRBJ1-4; 7 bases are shared with TRBD1. This CDR3 spans 12 amino acids. CDR1 is MGHRA, CDR2 YSYEKL, per germline. V lost 7 bases and J lost 8; bases outside the gene matches: 4. The CDR3 DNA reads TGCGCCAGCAAAGGGGGCTGGGAAAAACTGTTTTTT. It codes for CASKGGWEKLFF.

V usage is TRBV27 and J usage is TRBJ2-3, with 9 bases matching TRBD2. CDR3 length equals 15 residues. In germline, CDR1 is MNHEY, CDR2 SMNVEV (reference sequence). The junction had 10 bases not matched to a gene; V was cut back by 8 bases and J by 4 bases. CDR3 DNA sequence: TGTGCCAGCGGCCCGGCGGGGGGGCCCCCAGATACGCAGTATTTT. Protein: CASGPAGGPPDTQYF.

The table lists this clone with a count of one. This sequence joins TRBV9 and TRBJ2-2, with 10 bases fitting TRBD1. J lost 3 bases, V lost 3 bases, and 5 bases had no gene match. This CDR3 spans 16 amino acids. Per the germline V gene, CDR1 is SGDLS and CDR2 is YYNGEE. This CDR3 reads CASSDDRGRDTGELFF. DNA for the CDR3: TGTGCCAGCAGCGACGACAGGGGGCGGGACACCGGGGAGCTGTTTTTT.

V usage is TRBV15 and J usage is TRBJ1-2; a weak D match, TRBD1 (6 bases). Trimming removed 4 bases at V and 7 bases at J, with 10 bases between. The CDR3 loop spans 12 amino acids. Germline values: CDR1 LNHNV, CDR2 YYDKDF (reference sequence). CDR3 sequence: CATSTRQVGYTF. In DNA, the CDR3 is TGTGCCACCAGCACTAGACAGGTTGGCTACACCTTC.

CDR3 region: CASSRDAYEQYF. In DNA form, the CDR3 reads TGTGCCAGCAGTCGGGATGCCTACGAGCAGTACTTC. The chain carries TRBV9 and TRBJ2-7; D may be TRBD2 (5 bases). Trimming cost V 5 bases and J 2 bases, with 8 bases left between them. Germline values: CDR1 SGDLS, CDR2 YYNGEE. The CDR3 has 12 residues.

V usage is TRBV7-8 and J usage is TRBJ1-5, with TRBD1 matching over 10 bases. The CDR3 extends over 19 amino acids. V dropped 4 bases and J dropped 0; count of bases not matched to a gene: 12. Germline V gene sequence: CDR1 SGHVS, CDR2 FQNEAQ. This CDR3 reads CASSSAGTGDFFSNQPQHF. CDR3 nucleotide sequence: TGTGCCAGCAGCTCGGCCGGGACAGGGGACTTTTTTAGCAATCAGCCCCAGCATTTT.

V is TRBV9 and J is TRBJ2-1; possibly TRBD2 for D (5 bases). Germline V gives CDR1 SGDLS, CDR2 YYNGEE. V lost 4 bases to trimming and J lost 7 bases, with 9 bases between them. The CDR3 has 12 amino acids. The CDR3 coding sequence is TGTGCCAGCAGCCCCCGGACTAATGAGCAGTTCTTC. This codes for CASSPRTNEQFF.

The chain is built from TRBV7-6 and TRBJ2-7, with D perhaps matching TRBD1 (5 bases). CDR3 length: 13 amino acids. The germline V and J ends were trimmed by 4 bases and 2 bases, with 9 bases remaining between them. CDR1 is SGHVS, CDR2 FNYEAQ, per germline. CDR3 nucleotide sequence: TGTGCCAGCAGCTATCAGGACACCTACGAGCAGTACTTC. This sequence encodes CASSYQDTYEQYF.

This chain links TRBV19 with TRBJ2-3; perhaps TRBD2 as D (6 bases). The CDR3 runs 12 residues. V was cut by 11 bases and J by 6 bases, with 15 bases left in between. The V gene's germline CDR1 is LNHDA and CDR2 SQIVND (reference sequence). The CDR3: CASRQSGDTQYF. CDR3 sequence (DNA): TGTGCCTCCCGACAGAGCGGGGATACGCAGTATTTT.

CDR3 DNA sequence: TGCAGCGTTGAGCCCAGCGCGCAGTACTTC. Encoded protein: CSVEPSAQYF. V usage is TRBV29-1 and J usage is TRBJ2-7; unclear D gene. The germline CDR1 and CDR2 sequences are SQVTM and ANQGSEA. The CDR3 is 10 amino acids. The V end lost 3 bases, the J end lost 9 bases, and 9 bases lay between the germline ends.

This chain uses TRBV29-1 with TRBJ1-2; D remains ambiguous. The CDR3 has 11 residues. V gave up 6 bases and J gave up 8 bases, with 13 bases separating them. The germline CDR1 and CDR2 sequences are SQVTM and ANQGSEA. CDR3 DNA sequence: TGCAGCGTCCCCCGGGCGGGGGGCTACACCTTC. This gives the protein CSVPRAGGYTF.

The CDR3 protein is CASSPRGGTYSNQPQHF. In DNA, the CDR3 is TGTGCCAGCAGCCCAAGGGGCGGAACATACAGCAATCAGCCCCAGCATTTT. V usage is TRBV7-2 and J usage is TRBJ1-5; D possibly corresponds to TRBD1 (5 bases). The CDR3 contains 17 residues. CDR1 and CDR2 from the germline V gene are SGHTA and FQGNSA. V was pared by 5 bases and J by 1 base, with 18 bases between.

The CDR3 nucleotides are TGTGCCAGCAGCTACCGACAGGGGGCTGACTATGGCTACACCTTC. Amino acid sequence: CASSYRQGADYGYTF. This rearrangement joins TRBV5-5 to TRBJ1-2; 10 bases fit TRBD1. Trimming at V came to 3 bases and at J to 3 bases, leaving 5 bases not matched to a gene. Germline V gene data show CDR1 as SGHKS and CDR2 as YYEKEE (reference sequence). The CDR3 consists of 15 residues.

This clone was counted a single time. V gene TRBV6-6 combines with J gene TRBJ1-1, with 9 bases aligning to TRBD1. Germline CDR1 MNHNY, CDR2 SVGAGI (reference sequence). This CDR3 contains 15 residues. V gave up 6 bases and J gave up 0 bases; unmatched junction bases: 5. Written as DNA, the CDR3 is TGTGCCAGCAGCTTGACAGGGGGACTGAACACTGAAGCTTTCTTT. This encodes CASSLTGGLNTEAFF.

This clone has just one count. V gene TRBV29-1 combines with J gene TRBJ1-2; the match to TRBD1 covers 9 bases. This CDR3 contains 14 residues. In germline, CDR1 is SQVTM, CDR2 ANQGSEA. V was clipped by 3 bases and J by 4 bases; unmatched bases: 6. The CDR3 coding sequence is TGCAGCGTTGACGAGGGGACAGGGCGCTATGGCTACACCTTC. This sequence encodes CSVDEGTGRYGYTF.

V is TRBV29-1 and J is TRBJ2-1, with 8 nucleotides matching TRBD2. The V gene's germline CDR1 is SQVTM and CDR2 ANQGSEA. The CDR3 totals 13 residues. V lost 0 bases and J lost 9; bases outside the gene matches: 4. The CDR3 DNA sequence: TGCAGCGTTGAAGACGCGGGGGGCACTGAGCAGTTCTTC. It translates to CSVEDAGGTEQFF.

This chain links TRBV19 with TRBJ2-2; possible D gene TRBD1, 5 bases. In germline, CDR1 is LNHDA, CDR2 SQIVND (reference sequence). The V end was cut by 2 bases, the J end by 2 bases, with 9 bases between. The CDR3 has 15 amino acids. CDR3 loop: CASSIRQINTGELFF. The CDR3 DNA is TGTGCCAGTAGTATAAGACAGATCAACACCGGGGAGCTGTTTTTT.

The chain has TRBV5-4 and TRBJ1-4; maybe TRBD1 (6 bases). This CDR3 has 14 residues. V gave up 1 base and J gave up 6 bases, with 10 bases separating them. CDR1 is SGHNT and CDR2 is YYREEE in the germline V gene (reference sequence). The DNA for the CDR3 is TGTGCCAGCAGCTTGAGGGGGGGCGATGAAAAACTGTTTTTT. The encoded protein is CASSLRGGDEKLFF.

The V and J genes are TRBV6-4 and TRBJ2-2; 8 bases agree with TRBD2. V was clipped by 4 bases and J by 6 bases; unmatched bases: 7. This CDR3 region has 15 residues. Looked up from germline, CDR1 is MRHNA and CDR2 is SNTAGT. The CDR3 loop reads CASSVSGSSPGELFF. The DNA for the CDR3 is TGTGCCAGCAGTGTCAGCGGGAGCAGCCCCGGGGAGCTGTTTTTT.

This clone was recorded a few times. The genes are TRBV27 and TRBJ1-3, with D unresolved. Looked up from germline, CDR1 is MNHEY and CDR2 is SMNVEV (reference sequence). Trimming removed 6 bases from V and 2 bases from J, with 11 bases in between. The CDR3 spans 14 residues. The CDR3 region is CASSPGSAGNTIYF. The DNA for the CDR3 is TGTGCCAGCAGCCCCGGTTCGGCTGGAAACACCATATATTTT.

The chain uses TRBV15 and TRBJ2-7; D not certain. CDR1 LNHNV and CDR2 YYDKDF come from the germline V gene (reference sequence). V shed 0 bases and J shed 1 base, with 13 bases lying between them. The CDR3 spans 16 residues. CDR3 DNA: TGTGCCACCAGCAGAGATAAGGATGGCGGATCCTACGAGCAGTACTTC. This gives the protein CATSRDKDGGSYEQYF.

This rearrangement joins TRBV18 to TRBJ1-5; no definite D call. The CDR3 consists of 17 residues. The V gene lost 5 bases and the J gene lost 0 bases, with 17 bases spanning the gap. Germline V CDR1 and CDR2: KGHSH, LQKENI. The CDR3 bases are TGTGCCAGCTCAGAACAGAAAATACCCAATAGCAATCAGCCCCAGCATTTT. Encoded protein: CASSEQKIPNSNQPQHF.

The chain employs TRBV5-6 and TRBJ2-7, with D maybe TRBD1 (6 bases). The ends were cut back, 0 bases at V and 0 bases at J, with 13 bases in the middle. Germline V gene lookup returns CDR1 SGHDT and CDR2 YYEEEE. This CDR3 has 16 residues. Written as DNA, the CDR3 is TGTGCCAGCAGCTTGGCAGGGGCAACGAGCTCCTACGAGCAGTACTTC. Its translation: CASSLAGATSSYEQYF.

The chain is built from TRBV7-9 and TRBJ1-2, with D possibly matching TRBD1 (6 bases). CDR3 size: 15 residues. V dropped 1 base and J dropped 2 bases, with 11 bases sitting between them. Germline V CDR1 and CDR2: SEHNR, FQNEAQ (reference sequence). CDR3 DNA sequence: TGTGCCAGCAGCTTAGTAGGGGGAACGAACTATGGCTACACCTTC. This translates into CASSLVGGTNYGYTF.